This TCR beta chain originates from a study of blood T cell repertoires in COVID-19. Method: immunoSEQ multiplex PCR; TCRdb's copy keeps in-frame clones and lacks some. The repertoire holds more than 250,000 clones, with over 75% as singletons. There are 12 residues in the CDR3. J lost 8 bases, V lost 4 bases, and 3 bases had no gene match. Per germline, CDR1 SQVTM and CDR2 ANQGSEA. The V call is TRBV29-1, the J call TRBJ1-4; 8 bases match TRBD1. The sample comprised peripheral blood. This receptor was identified in a man aged 50-59 years with active or convalescent COVID-19. The CDR3 region has the DNA TGCAGCGTTGGCCAGGGGGCAGAAAAACTGTTTTTT. The encoded protein is CSVGQGAEKLFF.